The present entry profiles one TCR beta chain with its context. This sample was taken from a study of CD8+ T cells in alopecia areata. Sequencing relied on a cDNA template that was reverse transcribed from extracted RNA. Produced via immunoSEQ multiplex PCR; TCRdb's table is partial and in-frame only. The profile shows fewer than 200,000 clones, just under 60% of them singletons. Sequenced here: CD4+ T cells sorted from blood, sampled at week 0. The source is a human donor with alopecia areata.

This CDR3 reads CAWSVHPPVLPNEQFF. CDR3 nucleotides: TGTGCCTGGAGTGTACATCCCCCCGTCCTTCCGAATGAGCAGTTCTTC. The chain employs TRBV30 and TRBJ2-1; no reliable D call. Trimming left V 0 bases short and J 7 bases short, with 19 bases between. CDR3 length: 16 residues. Germline CDR1 and CDR2: GTSNPN and SVGIG (reference sequence). Drawing the rest from reference TRBV30 and TRBJ2-1, the complete variable domain is SQTIHQWPATLVQPVGSPLSLECTVEGTSNPNLYWYRQAAGRGLQLLFYSVGIGQISSEVPQNLSASRPQDRQFILSSKKLLLSDSGFYLCAWSVHPPVLPNEQFFGPGTRLTVL.